Following are 21 T cell receptor beta chains from one sample sequenced in a study of early T cells in non-severe SARS-CoV-2 infection. MiXCR was run by TCRdb on the 5' RACE reads, yielding one entry per CDR3 protein. This table holds 74,000 or so distinct CDR3 sequences, around 13% found once. What was sequenced was whole blood. Receptors were obtained from an adult who was a healthcare worker with PCR-confirmed SARS-CoV-2 infection or an uninfected control (not recorded which).

This clonotype was counted many times. The rearrangement uses TRBV9 and TRBJ2-7, with TRBD2 identical over 9 bases. With 4 bases clipped from V and 2 bases from J, the junction kept 16 bases outside the gene matches. Per the germline V gene, CDR1 is SGDLS and CDR2 is YYNGEE. The CDR3 spans 18 residues. CDR3 sequence: CASSKYGASGTRTYEQYF. For the CDR3, the DNA is TGTGCCAGCAGCAAATACGGGGCTAGCGGGACCCGTACCTACGAGCAGTACTTC.

This chain links TRBV12-5 with TRBJ2-3; D may correspond to TRBD1 or TRBD2 (6 bases each). Between the trimmed V and J ends, which lost 11 bases and 3 bases, there was a span of 12 bases. Germline CDR1 is LGHNT and CDR2 is FRNRAP. This CDR3 has 12 residues. The CDR3 reads CAVGGLTDTQYF. DNA for the CDR3: TGTGCTGTAGGGGGGTTAACAGATACGCAGTATTTT.

V and J are TRBV18 and TRBJ1-4; TRBD1 agrees at 7 bases. The V and J ends lost 6 bases and 0 bases, in that order; junction bases with no gene match: 4. CDR1 KGHSH and CDR2 LQKENI come from the germline V gene. The CDR3 loop spans 15 amino acids. The CDR3 DNA sequence: TGTGCCAGCTCGTACAGGGGATCAACTAATGAAAAACTGTTTTTT. Translation: CASSYRGSTNEKLFF.

This clonotype showed up just a few times. V and J are TRBV7-2 and TRBJ2-7; tentatively, D is TRBD2 (5 bases). CDR1 and CDR2 (germline): SGHTA, FQGNSA. V lost 0 bases and J 4 bases, leaving 10 bases between the germline ends. The CDR3 is made up of 14 amino acids. CDR3 coding DNA: TGTGCCAGCAGCTTAGCACAGACTACGTACGAGCAGTACTTC. Protein sequence: CASSLAQTTYEQYF.

The V call is TRBV12-5, the J call TRBJ2-7; no clear D gene. The CDR3 covers 12 residues. In germline, CDR1 is LGHNT, CDR2 FRNRAP. Trimming took off 1 base at V and 6 bases at J, with 7 bases between the two ends. CDR3 loop: CASGLDPIEQYF. For the CDR3, the DNA is TGTGCTAGTGGTTTGGACCCGATCGAGCAGTACTTC.

The V call is TRBV15, the J call TRBJ2-3; 10 bases fit TRBD2. The ends lost 0 bases at V and 4 bases at J; junction bases unmatched: 4. The CDR3 extends over 16 amino acids. CDR1 LNHNV and CDR2 YYDKDF come from the germline V gene (reference sequence). In DNA, the CDR3 is TGTGCCACCAGCAGAGAAAGCGGGAGGGCCGCAGATACGCAGTATTTT. Protein sequence: CATSRESGRAADTQYF.

The chain is built from TRBV11-2 and TRBJ2-7; D call uncertain. This CDR3 contains 16 residues. Germline loops: CDR1 SGHAT, CDR2 FQNNGV. The ends were cut back, 1 base at V and 5 bases at J, with 18 bases in the middle. The CDR3 DNA follows: TGTGCCAGCAGCTTAGGTCACTTCACCCGAAGGAACGAGCAGTACTTC. This encodes CASSLGHFTRRNEQYF.

This chain links TRBV21-1 with TRBJ2-7; the DNA was not compared with TRBD2, the D call given in the table. TRBV21-1 is marked as a pseudogene. The CDR3 runs 16 residues. The CDR3 protein is CASSPPRGPEPYEQYF. In DNA, the CDR3 is TGTGCCAGCAGCCCTCCTCGCGGGCCGGAACCCTACGAGCAGTACTTC.

This clonotype was seen many times. This chain links TRBV12-3 or TRBV12-4 with TRBJ2-7; D call uncertain. This CDR3 has 12 residues. The V and J ends lost 1 base and 7 bases respectively, with 8 bases between them. CDR3 DNA: TGTGCCAGCAGTTTAGGGGATGGGGAGCAGTACTTC. It translates to CASSLGDGEQYF.

Ten or more counts support this clonotype. This chain uses TRBV27 with TRBJ1-3; unclear D gene. CDR1 is MNHEY and CDR2 is SMNVEV in the germline V gene (reference sequence). The V end was cut by 4 bases, the J end by 2 bases, with 9 bases between. The CDR3 totals 14 residues. CDR3 nucleotide sequence: TGTGCCAGCAGTTCCGCGACACCTGGAAACACCATATATTTT. Its protein is CASSSATPGNTIYF.

The chain carries TRBV2 and TRBJ2-2, with D maybe TRBD2 (5 bases). Trimming stripped 3 bases from V and 5 bases from J, with 10 bases between. The length of the CDR3 is 14 residues. Germline V gene sequence: CDR1 SNHLY, CDR2 FYNNEI. CDR3 protein: CASSDAGSTGELFF. The CDR3 bases are TGTGCCAGCAGTGATGCGGGTAGTACCGGGGAGCTGTTTTTT.

The chain couples TRBV4-3 to TRBJ1-6, with D uncertain. V gave up 1 base and J gave up 10 bases, with 11 bases separating them. In germline, CDR1 is LGHNA, CDR2 YSLEER. The CDR3 totals 14 residues. DNA of the CDR3: TGCGCCAGCAGCCAAGTCAAGGTTGGCTCACCCCTCCACTTT. Translation gives CASSQVKVGSPLHF.

This clonotype was seen at least ten times. V and J are TRBV4-3 and TRBJ2-7, with D perhaps matching TRBD1 or TRBD2 (5 bases each). CDR1 and CDR2 from the germline V gene are LGHNA and YSLEER. Between the trimmed V and J ends, which lost 1 base and 7 bases, there was a span of 17 bases. The CDR3 is 15 amino acids. CDR3 region: CASSQAVRGTGEQYF. The CDR3 nucleotides are TGCGCCAGCAGCCAAGCCGTCAGAGGGACGGGGGAGCAGTACTTC.

This clonotype was counted at least ten times. V usage is TRBV11-2 and J usage is TRBJ2-1; TRBD2 agrees at 10 bases. With V trimmed by 5 bases and J by 4 bases, 8 bases remained unmatched. This CDR3 comprises 16 residues. Germline CDR1 SGHAT, CDR2 FQNNGV. CDR3 sequence (DNA): TGTGCCAGCAGCCAATTAGCGGGGGGCCCTTACAATGAGCAGTTCTTC. It codes for CASSQLAGGPYNEQFF. The variable domain in full, with the rest retrieved from reference TRBV11-2 and TRBJ2-1, is EAGVAQSPRYKIIEKRQSVAFWCNPISGHATLYWYQQILGQGPKLLIQFQNNGVVDDSQLPKDRFSAERLKGVDSTLKIQPAKLEDSAVYLCASSQLAGGPYNEQFFGPGTRLTVL.

This clonotype was seen ten or more times. V usage is TRBV11-2 and J usage is TRBJ2-7; D may match TRBD1 or TRBD2 (6 bases each). In germline, CDR1 is SGHAT, CDR2 FQNNGV. Trimming took 5 bases from V and 5 from J, leaving 16 bases between them. This CDR3 contains 14 residues. As DNA, the CDR3 is TGTGCCAGCAGCCCTTGGGGGGCATCCAACGAGCAGTACTTC. It yields the protein CASSPWGASNEQYF.

This chain connects TRBV6-5 to TRBJ1-6; D remains ambiguous. The V end lost 2 bases, the J end lost 10 bases, and 9 bases lay between the germline ends. The CDR3 runs 13 residues. The V gene's germline CDR1 is MNHEY and CDR2 SVGAGI. The CDR3 DNA reads as TGTGCCAGCAGTTACACCCCTACCTCACCCCTCCACTTT. This codes for CASSYTPTSPLHF.

This clonotype has a handful of counts. The gene calls are TRBV29-1 and TRBJ2-1; maybe TRBD1 (5 bases). V was trimmed by 5 bases and J by 8 bases, leaving 19 bases between them. Germline V gene sequence: CDR1 SQVTM, CDR2 ANQGSEA. The CDR3 covers 14 residues. CDR3 residues: CSVPGFPHLDEQFF. DNA of the CDR3: TGCAGCGTTCCAGGGTTCCCGCATCTAGATGAGCAGTTCTTC.

This clonotype was found many times. The rearrangement links TRBV6-2 or TRBV6-3 to TRBJ2-7; TRBD2 matches at 8 bases. The CDR3 runs to 14 residues. The germline gives CDR1 MNHEY, CDR2 SVGEGT. V trimming: 5 bases; J trimming: 1 base; junction bases outside the gene matches: 4. CDR3 sequence (DNA): TGTGCCAGCAGTGTACGGGGGGGATCCTACGAGCAGTACTTC. This codes for CASSVRGGSYEQYF.

This clonotype was observed a few times. CDR3 DNA: TGTGCCAGCAGAAACACAGGGATAGGAGAGACCCAGTACTTC. Its protein product is CASRNTGIGETQYF. J is TRBJ2-5 and V is TRBV12-3 or TRBV12-4; possibly TRBD1 for D (6 bases). The V end lost 6 bases, the J end lost 4 bases, and 15 bases lay between the germline ends. This CDR3 comprises 14 residues.

This clonotype showed up many times. J is TRBJ2-7 and V is TRBV7-2; TRBD2 agrees at 9 bases. Trimming cost V 5 bases and J 3 bases; bases outside gene matches: 2. This CDR3 is 13 amino acids long. CDR1 is SGHTA and CDR2 is FQGNSA in the germline V gene. The CDR3 spells CASSRLADYEQYF. As DNA, the CDR3 is TGTGCCAGCAGCCGACTAGCGGACTACGAGCAGTACTTC. The complete variable domain, with remaining parts taken from reference TRBV7-2 and TRBJ2-7, reads GAGVSQSPSNKVTEKGKDVELRCDPISGHTALYWYRQSLGQGLEFLIYFQGNSAPDKSGLPSDRFSAERTGGSVSTLTIQRTQQEDSAVYLCASSRLADYEQYFGPGTRLTVT.

The V gene is TRBV5-1, the J gene TRBJ2-7; D is possibly TRBD1 (6 bases). Germline assignment: CDR1 SGHRS and CDR2 YFSETQ. The CDR3 contains 15 residues. V shed 3 bases and J shed 0 bases, with 13 bases lying between them. DNA of the CDR3: TGCGCCAGCAGCTCACGGACAGACTTCTCCTACGAGCAGTACTTC. Its protein product is CASSSRTDFSYEQYF.